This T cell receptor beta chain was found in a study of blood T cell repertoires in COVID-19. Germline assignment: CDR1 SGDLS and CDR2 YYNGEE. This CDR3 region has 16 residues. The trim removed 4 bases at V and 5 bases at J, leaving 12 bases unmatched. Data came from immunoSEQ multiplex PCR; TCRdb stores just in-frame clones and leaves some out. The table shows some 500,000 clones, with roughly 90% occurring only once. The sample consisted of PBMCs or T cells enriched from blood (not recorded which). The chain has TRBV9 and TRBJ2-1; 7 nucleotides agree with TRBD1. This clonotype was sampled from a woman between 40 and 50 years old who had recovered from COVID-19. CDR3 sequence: CASSSLRGPRDNEQFF. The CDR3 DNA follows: TGTGCCAGCAGCTCCTTAAGGGGGCCTAGAGACAATGAGCAGTTCTTC.